What follows is one T cell receptor beta chain and its context. This receptor's antigen is unknown. No per-base quality is available; no much larger clone lies one base away. TCRbeta CDR3 regions were amplified from genomic DNA using the immunoSEQ Assay, a bias-controlled multiplex PCR. Per the source publication's procedure: The number of nucleated cells in each sample was estimated by amplification of reference gene primers within the assay. Sequence reads were collapsed and filtered to measure the absolute abundance of every unique TCRbeta CDR3 rearrangement. For each sample, productive Simpson clonality was calculated as the square root of Simpson's diversity index over productive rearrangements. What TCRdb holds here is the immuneACCESS table cut down to in-frame rearrangements. Part of the clones is not present; checked against another copy, under half of the missing clones reflect an unresolved V gene, and the others are unexplained. That table furnishes V, J and clone size, whereas the DNA furnished D and trimming. The sample table records approximately 200,000 clones; roughly 87% of these occur just once. The ten top clones hold 2% to 2.5% of the sample.

Participants in the prospective study were aged about 18 to 90 years, lived in 24 United States geographic areas, and enrolled through a virtual design. In the prospective study, participants were assigned to cohorts based on the clinical history participants reported in a screening survey and a study questionnaire. Recovered participants in ImmuneRACE Cohort 3 were defined as having two consecutive negative NP/OP PCR tests, clearance from a healthcare professional, or resolution of symptoms. In the prospective study, mobile phlebotomists collected whole blood, serum and a nasopharyngeal or oropharyngeal swab from each participant. Prospective study participants could optionally give additional blood draws and questionnaires over an approximately two-month period. Prospective study blood samples were shipped either frozen or at room temperature before DNA extraction. Spanning cysteine to phenylalanine, the CDR3 consists of 16 amino acids. CDR3 DNA only is kept here, 48 bases in frame from base 1. Via the germline V gene, CDR1 is SGHAT and CDR2 FQNNGV. At the junction V is shortened by 2 bases and J by 7 bases, with 20 bases in between.

This record belongs to a study of blood T cell repertoires in COVID-19 (dated by TCRdb to 2020 to 2022). Turning to the overall study: Samples from collaborators originated in the United States, Italy and Spain and spanned both the acute and convalescent phases of COVID-19. Where available, HLA class I and class II types were taken from metadata supplied by the sample provider and were not determined by assay-based typing. The prospective study material was composed of cDNA or gDNA derived from T cells, B-cell-depleted T cells, or PBMCs. Samples were obtained from the ongoing ImmuneRACE study (first 160 participants) and from some 1,200 subjects provided by 6 global collaborators. The dataset comprised deeply sampled blood TCRbeta repertoires from subjects exposed to, actively infected with, or recovered from COVID-19. A freely available public database, intended as a resource for researchers studying the immune response to SARS-CoV-2, is where the repertoires were released. Nearly every sample came with metadata listing a de-identified subject ID, COVID-19 status, age in years and sex.

Overall study outcomes, separate from this receptor: The amount of clinical and demographic metadata varied by source and participant and was provided uncurated.

This TCR was recovered from a woman aged 25 to 39 who had recovered from COVID-19. This chain is built from TRBV11-2 and TRBJ1-2, with the D gene not clear enough to name. The source material was PBMCs or T cells enriched from blood (not recorded which). Here is the DNA: TGTGCCAGCAGCTTAAACCCTATTAGTCCGGAGCGTGGCTACACCTTC. Translated, this gives CASSLNPISPERGYTF. With all but the CDR3 taken from the reference TRBV11-2 and TRBJ1-2 genes, the full variable domain is: EAGVAQSPRYKIIEKRQSVAFWCNPISGHATLYWYQQILGQGPKLLIQFQNNGVVDDSQLPKDRFSAERLKGVDSTLKIQPAKLEDSAVYLCASSLNPISPERGYTFGSGTRLTVV.